These T cell receptor beta chains were read from a single sample in a study of T-cell reconstitution after alpha-beta-depleted transplantation in children. Each CDR3 protein is one row after TCRdb ran MiXCR on the PCR reads. Of about 4,900 distinct CDR3 sequences in the sample, roughly 25% were seen once. The sequencing here drew on PBMCs, mostly from graft donor cells, taken 60 days after TCRalphabeta/CD19-depleted stem cell transplant. These receptors all come from a male patient aged 2 to 9 who had a stem cell transplant for acute lymphoblastic leukemia, so the T cells may come from the graft donor. CDR3s leave out the opening cysteine and the closing phenylalanine or tryptophan. The order of the fields is J gene, V gene, CDR3 protein.

TRBJ1-5 | TRBV4-1 | ASSQLPQGWPQH
TRBJ2-7 | TRBV3-1 | ASSQAFGGGYYEQY
TRBJ2-2 | TRBV6-5 | ASQAGTLSSFNTGELF
TRBJ2-1 | TRBV29-1 | SVGAIEGVFDEQF
TRBJ2-7 | TRBV6-1 | ASSELAGDSISEQY
TRBJ1-5 | TRBV4-1 | ASSQVGGGQPQH
TRBJ1-1 | TRBV7-9 | ASREGGGTEAF
TRBJ2-5 | TRBV7-9 | ASSHPMREGLRNQETQY
TRBJ2-5 | TRBV10-3 | ASGLAGGETQY
TRBJ2-1 | TRBV19 | ASSIDRFMANRHNNEQF
TRBJ2-5 | TRBV5-1 | ASSLEETQY
TRBJ2-7 | TRBV27 | ASSWRDEQY
TRBJ1-5 | TRBV7-9 | ASSGVNSNQPQH
TRBJ1-5 | TRBV28 | ASSTAGGGFGQPQH
TRBJ1-4 | TRBV29-1 | SVDAGAGEKLF
TRBJ1-1 | TRBV29-1 | SVDREGDTEAF
TRBJ2-7 | TRBV5-1 | ASSSIPGQGTYEQY
TRBJ2-3 | TRBV7-9 | ASSLSGRSPDTQY
TRBJ1-2 | TRBV18 | ASSMDRTNYGYT
TRBJ2-2 | TRBV10-3 | AISESGDRRPSTGELF
TRBJ1-1 | TRBV6-5 | ASRGRTEAF
TRBJ1-1 | TRBV7-9 | ASSPRLDRGRLAF
TRBJ2-6 | TRBV5-6 | ASKAGYTGANVLT
TRBJ2-3 | TRBV27 | ASSQTLAGASDTQY
TRBJ2-2 | TRBV11-2 | ASPRGKERQNTGELF
TRBJ1-6 | TRBV20-1 | SARDRAGWNSPLH
TRBJ1-1 | TRBV5-1 | ASSLRSPAWGTEAF
TRBJ2-3 | TRBV7-9 | ASSPVSGRLSDTQY
TRBJ1-2 | TRBV6-2/TRBV6-3 | ASSYSTRGPSPQANYGYT